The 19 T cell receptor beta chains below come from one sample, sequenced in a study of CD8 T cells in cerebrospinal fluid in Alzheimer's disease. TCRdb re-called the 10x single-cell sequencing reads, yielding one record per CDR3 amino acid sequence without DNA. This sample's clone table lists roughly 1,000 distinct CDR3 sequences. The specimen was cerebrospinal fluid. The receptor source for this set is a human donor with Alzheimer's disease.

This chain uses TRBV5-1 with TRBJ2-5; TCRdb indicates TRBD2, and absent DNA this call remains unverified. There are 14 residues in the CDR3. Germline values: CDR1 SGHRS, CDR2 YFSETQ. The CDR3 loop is CASSYSGGGETQYF.

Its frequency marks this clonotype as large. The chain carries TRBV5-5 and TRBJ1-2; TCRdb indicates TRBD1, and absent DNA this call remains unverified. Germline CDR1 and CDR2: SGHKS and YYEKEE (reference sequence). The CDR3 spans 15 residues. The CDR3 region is CASSLGQGVDYGYTF.

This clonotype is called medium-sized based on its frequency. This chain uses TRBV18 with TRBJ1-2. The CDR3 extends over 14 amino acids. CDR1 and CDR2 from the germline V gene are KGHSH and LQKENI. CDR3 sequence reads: CASSPEGPQYGYTF.

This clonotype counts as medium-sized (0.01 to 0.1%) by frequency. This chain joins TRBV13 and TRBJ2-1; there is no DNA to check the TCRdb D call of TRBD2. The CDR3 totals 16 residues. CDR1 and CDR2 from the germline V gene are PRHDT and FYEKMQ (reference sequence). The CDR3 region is CASSPYGTSGEIGQFF.

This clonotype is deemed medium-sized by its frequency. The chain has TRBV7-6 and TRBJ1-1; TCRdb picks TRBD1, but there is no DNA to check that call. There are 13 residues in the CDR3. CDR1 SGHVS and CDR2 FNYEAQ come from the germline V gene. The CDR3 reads CASSSNRGGEAFF.

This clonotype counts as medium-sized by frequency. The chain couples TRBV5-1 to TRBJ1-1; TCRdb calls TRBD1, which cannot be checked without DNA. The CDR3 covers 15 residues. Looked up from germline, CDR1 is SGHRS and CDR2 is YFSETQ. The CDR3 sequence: CASSLGGGVNTEAFF.

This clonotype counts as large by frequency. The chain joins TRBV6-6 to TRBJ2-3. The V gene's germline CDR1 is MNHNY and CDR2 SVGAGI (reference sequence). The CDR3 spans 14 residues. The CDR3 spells CASSYSLFTDTQYF.

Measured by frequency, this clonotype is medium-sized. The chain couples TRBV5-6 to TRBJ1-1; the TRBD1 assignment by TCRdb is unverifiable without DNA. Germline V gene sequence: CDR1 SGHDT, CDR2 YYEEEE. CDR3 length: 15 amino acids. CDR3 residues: CASSGRDRRWTEAFF.

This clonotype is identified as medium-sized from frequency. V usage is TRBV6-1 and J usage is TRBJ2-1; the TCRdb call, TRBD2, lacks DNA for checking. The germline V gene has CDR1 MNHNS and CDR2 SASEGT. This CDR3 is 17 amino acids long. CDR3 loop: CASSETFAGTLGNEQFF.

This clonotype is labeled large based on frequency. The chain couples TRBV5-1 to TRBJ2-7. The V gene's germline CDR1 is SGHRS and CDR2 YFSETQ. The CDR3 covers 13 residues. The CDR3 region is CASSLLTKREQYF.

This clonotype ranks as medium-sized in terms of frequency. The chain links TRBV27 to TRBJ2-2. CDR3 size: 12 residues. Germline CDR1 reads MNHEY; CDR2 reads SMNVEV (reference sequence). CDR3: CASSIPTGELFF.

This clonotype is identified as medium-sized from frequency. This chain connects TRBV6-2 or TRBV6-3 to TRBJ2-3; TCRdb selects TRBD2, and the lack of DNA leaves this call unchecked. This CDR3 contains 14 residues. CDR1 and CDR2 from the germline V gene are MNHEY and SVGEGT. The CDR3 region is CASSWTSGTDTQYF.

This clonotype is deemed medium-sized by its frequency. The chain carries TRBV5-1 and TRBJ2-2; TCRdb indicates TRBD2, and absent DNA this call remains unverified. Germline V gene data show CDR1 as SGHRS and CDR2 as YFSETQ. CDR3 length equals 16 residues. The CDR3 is CASSSVVGSDTGELFF.

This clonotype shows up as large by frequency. The CDR3 spells CASSLVGRLTSQNIQYF. The chain joins TRBV7-8 to TRBJ2-4; TCRdb calls TRBD2, which cannot be checked without DNA. Germline CDR1 SGHVS, CDR2 FQNEAQ. CDR3 size: 17 residues.

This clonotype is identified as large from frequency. The CDR3 spells CASSLWRGRTDTQYF. The chain uses TRBV5-4 and TRBJ2-3; absent DNA, TCRdb's TRBD1 call cannot be checked. The germline V gene encodes CDR1 SGHNT and CDR2 YYREEE (reference sequence). The CDR3 consists of 15 residues. The whole variable domain, remainder taken from reference TRBV5-4 and TRBJ2-3, is ETGVTQSPTHLIKTRGQQVTLRCSSQSGHNTVSWYQQALGQGPQFIFQYYREEENGRGNFPPRFSGLQFPNYSSELNVNALELDDSALYLCASSLWRGRTDTQYFGPGTRLTVL.

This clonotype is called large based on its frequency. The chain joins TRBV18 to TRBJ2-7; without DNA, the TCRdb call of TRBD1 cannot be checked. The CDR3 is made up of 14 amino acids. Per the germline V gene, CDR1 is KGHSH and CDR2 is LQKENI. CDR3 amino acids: CASSTGQGLGEQYF. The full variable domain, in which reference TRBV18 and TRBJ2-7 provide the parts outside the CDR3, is NAGVMQNPRHLVRRRGQEARLRCSPMKGHSHVYWYRQLPEEGLKFMVYLQKENIIDESGMPKERFSAEFPKEGPSILRIQQVVRGDSAAYFCASSTGQGLGEQYFGPGTRLTVT.

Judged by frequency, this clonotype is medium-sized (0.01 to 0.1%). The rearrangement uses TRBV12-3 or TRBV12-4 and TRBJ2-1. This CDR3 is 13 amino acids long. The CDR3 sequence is CASIGGSYNEQFF.

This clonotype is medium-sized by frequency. CDR3 amino acids: CASRSTYQETQYF. The chain employs TRBV28 and TRBJ2-5. The CDR3 spans 13 residues. CDR1 and CDR2 (germline): MDHEN, SYDVKM.

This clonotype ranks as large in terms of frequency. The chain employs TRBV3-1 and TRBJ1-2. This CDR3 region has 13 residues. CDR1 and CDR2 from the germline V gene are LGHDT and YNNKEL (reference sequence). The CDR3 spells CASSDMTGYGYTF.